This T cell receptor beta chain is from a study of cytomegalovirus exposure and HLA in healthy donors. The PCR made use of 60 Vbeta and 13 Jbeta primers. Profiling relied on immunoSEQ multiplex PCR, and the TCRdb table lists in-frame clones only, not all of them. Found here are some 150,000 clones, about four fifths of them singletons; the top ten hold approximately 1%. Deletions cut 7 bases from V and 4 bases from J, with 17 bases between. This CDR3 contains 14 residues. Germline assignment: CDR1 SGDLS and CDR2 YYNGEE. Note on this clone: The antigen remains undetermined.

Though nominally healthy at sampling, donors likely had unrecorded immune exposures. General study points: In an earlier analysis, productive rearrangement rates for most beta V segments clustered near 87% or 30%. In vitro testing confirmed a few CMV-associated chains as specific for CMV antigens. In a later analysis, across HLA loci, associated TCR counts were highest for DRB1, lowest for HLA-C.

The chain combines TRBV9 with TRBJ1-1; TRBD1 might be the D (6 bases). The sequence derives from a male donor in good health and CMV-seronegative. The sequenced sample was PBMCs. The CDR3 here is CASDLTGAGTEAFF. The CDR3 nucleotides read TGTGCCAGCGACTTGACAGGTGCAGGCACTGAAGCTTTCTTT.